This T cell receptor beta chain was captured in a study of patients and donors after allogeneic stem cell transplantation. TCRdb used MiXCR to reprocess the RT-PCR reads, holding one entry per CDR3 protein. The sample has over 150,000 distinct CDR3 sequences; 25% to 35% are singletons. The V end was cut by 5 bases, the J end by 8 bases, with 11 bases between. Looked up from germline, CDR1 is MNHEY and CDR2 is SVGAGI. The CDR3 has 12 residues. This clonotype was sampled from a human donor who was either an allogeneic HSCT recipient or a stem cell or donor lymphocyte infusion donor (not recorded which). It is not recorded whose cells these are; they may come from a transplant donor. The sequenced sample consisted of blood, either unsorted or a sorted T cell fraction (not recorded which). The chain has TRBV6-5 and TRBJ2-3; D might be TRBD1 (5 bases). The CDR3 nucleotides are TGTGCCAGCAGTCTTGGGGCAGGTACGCAGTATTTT. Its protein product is CASSLGAGTQYF.